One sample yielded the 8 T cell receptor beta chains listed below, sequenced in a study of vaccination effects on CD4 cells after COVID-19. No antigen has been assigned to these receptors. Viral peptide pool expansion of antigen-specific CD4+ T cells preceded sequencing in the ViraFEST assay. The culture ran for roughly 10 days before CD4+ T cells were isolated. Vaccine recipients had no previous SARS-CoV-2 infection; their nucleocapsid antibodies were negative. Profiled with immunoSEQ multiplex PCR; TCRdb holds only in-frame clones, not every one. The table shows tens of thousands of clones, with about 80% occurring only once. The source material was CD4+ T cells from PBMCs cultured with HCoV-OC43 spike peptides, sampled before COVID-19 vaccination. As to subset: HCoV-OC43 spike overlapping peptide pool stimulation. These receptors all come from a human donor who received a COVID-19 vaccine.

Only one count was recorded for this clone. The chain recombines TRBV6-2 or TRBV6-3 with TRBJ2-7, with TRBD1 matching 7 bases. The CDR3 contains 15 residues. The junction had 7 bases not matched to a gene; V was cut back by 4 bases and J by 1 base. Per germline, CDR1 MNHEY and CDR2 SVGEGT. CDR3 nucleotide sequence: TGTGCCAGCAGTTTAGGCCAGGGGGTTTCCTACGAGCAGTACGTC. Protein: CASSLGQGVSYEQYV.

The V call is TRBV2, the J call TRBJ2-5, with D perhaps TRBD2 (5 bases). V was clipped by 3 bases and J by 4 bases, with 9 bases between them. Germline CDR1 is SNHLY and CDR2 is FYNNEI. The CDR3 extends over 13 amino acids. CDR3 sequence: CASSDSRGETQYF. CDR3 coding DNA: TGTGCCAGCAGTGATTCACGGGGAGAGACCCAGTACTTC. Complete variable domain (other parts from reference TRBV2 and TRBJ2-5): EPEVTQTPSHQVTQMGQEVILRCVPISNHLYFYWYRQILGQKVEFLVSFYNNEISEKSEIFDDQFSVERPDGSNFTLKIRSTKLEDSAMYFCASSDSRGETQYFGPGTRLLVL.

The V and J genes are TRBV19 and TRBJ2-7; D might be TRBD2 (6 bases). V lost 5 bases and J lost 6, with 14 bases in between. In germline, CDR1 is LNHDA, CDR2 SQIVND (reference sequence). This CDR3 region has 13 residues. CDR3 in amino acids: CASSARRGSEQYV. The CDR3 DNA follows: TGTGCCAGTAGTGCCCGTCGGGGGTCCGAGCAGTACGTC.

This CDR3 reads CASSTKRTDTQYF. CDR3 coding DNA: TGTGCCAGCAGTACAAAGAGAACAGATACGCAGTATTTT. This rearrangement joins TRBV28 to TRBJ2-3; D gene ambiguous. The V gene's germline CDR1 is MDHEN and CDR2 SYDVKM. Between the trimmed V and J ends, which lost 5 bases and 3 bases, there was a span of 9 bases. This CDR3 comprises 13 residues. Using reference TRBV28 and TRBJ2-3 for the parts outside the CDR3, the full variable domain is DVKVTQSSRYLVKRTGEKVFLECVQDMDHENMFWYRQDPGLGLRLIYFSYDVKMKEKGDIPEGYSVSREKKERFSLILESASTNQTSMYLCASSTKRTDTQYFGPGTRLTVL.

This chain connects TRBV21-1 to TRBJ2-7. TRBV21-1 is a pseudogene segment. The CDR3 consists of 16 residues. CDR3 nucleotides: TGTGCCAGCAGCAGCCGGTGGGGGGGGTTGGGGACAGTGCAGTACGTC. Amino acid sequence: CASSSRWGGLGTVQYV.

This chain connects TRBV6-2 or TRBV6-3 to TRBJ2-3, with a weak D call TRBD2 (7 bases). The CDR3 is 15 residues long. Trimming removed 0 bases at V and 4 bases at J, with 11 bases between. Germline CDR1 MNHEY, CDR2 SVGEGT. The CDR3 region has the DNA TGTGCCAGCAGTTACTCGCCCGGGGGGCCAGATACGCAGTATTTT. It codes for CASSYSPGGPDTQYF.

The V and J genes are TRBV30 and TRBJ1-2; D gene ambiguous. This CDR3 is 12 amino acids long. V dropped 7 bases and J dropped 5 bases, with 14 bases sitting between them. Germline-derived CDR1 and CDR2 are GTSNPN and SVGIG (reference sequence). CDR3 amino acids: CASTQFGYGYTF. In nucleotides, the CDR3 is TGTGCCTCTACGCAGTTCGGTTATGGCTACACCTTC.

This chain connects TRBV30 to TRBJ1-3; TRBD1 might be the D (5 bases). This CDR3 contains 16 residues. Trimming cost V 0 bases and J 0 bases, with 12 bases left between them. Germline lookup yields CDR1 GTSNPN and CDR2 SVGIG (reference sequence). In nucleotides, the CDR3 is TGTGCCTGGAGTGTCGGGGACCCGAGCTCTGGAAACACCATATATTTT. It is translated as CAWSVGDPSSGNTIYF.